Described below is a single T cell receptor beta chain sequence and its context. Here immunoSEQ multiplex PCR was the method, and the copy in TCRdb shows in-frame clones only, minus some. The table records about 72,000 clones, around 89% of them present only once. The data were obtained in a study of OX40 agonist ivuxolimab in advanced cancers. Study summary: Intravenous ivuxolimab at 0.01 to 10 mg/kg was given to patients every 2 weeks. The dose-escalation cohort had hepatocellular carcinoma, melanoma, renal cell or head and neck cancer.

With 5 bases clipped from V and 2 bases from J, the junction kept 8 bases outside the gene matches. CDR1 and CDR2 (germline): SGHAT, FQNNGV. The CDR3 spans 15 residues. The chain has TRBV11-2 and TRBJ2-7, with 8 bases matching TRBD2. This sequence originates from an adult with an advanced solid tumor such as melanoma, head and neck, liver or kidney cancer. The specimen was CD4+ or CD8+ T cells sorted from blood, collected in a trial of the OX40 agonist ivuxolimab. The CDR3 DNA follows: TGTGCCAGCAGCCCCGGGGGGGGGAGAACCTACGAGCAGTACTTC. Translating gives CASSPGGGRTYEQYF.